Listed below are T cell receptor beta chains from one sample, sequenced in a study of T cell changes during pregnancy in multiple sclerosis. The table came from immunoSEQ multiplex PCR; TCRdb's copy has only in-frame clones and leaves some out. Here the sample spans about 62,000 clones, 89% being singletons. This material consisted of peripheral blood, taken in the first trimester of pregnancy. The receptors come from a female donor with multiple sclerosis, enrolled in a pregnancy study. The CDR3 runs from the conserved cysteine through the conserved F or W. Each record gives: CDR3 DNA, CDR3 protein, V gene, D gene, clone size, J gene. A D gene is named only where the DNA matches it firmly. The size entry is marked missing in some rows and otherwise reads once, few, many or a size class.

cdr3_nt: TGTGCCAGCAGCCCAAGGGGCAGCTCCTACAATGAGCAGTTCTTC; cdr3_aa: CASSPRGSSYNEQFF; v_call: TRBV7-9; d_call: -; clone_size: -; j_call: TRBJ2-1
cdr3_nt: TGTGCCAGCAGCCTTATAGACAGGGCCAATGAGCAGTTCTTC; cdr3_aa: CASSLIDRANEQFF; v_call: TRBV11-3; d_call: TRBD1; clone_size: -; j_call: TRBJ2-1
cdr3_nt: TGTGCCAGCAGCCCCCCCGGGACAGGGTATCTCGGGGAGCTGTTTTTT; cdr3_aa: CASSPPGTGYLGELFF; v_call: TRBV6-6; d_call: TRBD1; clone_size: -; j_call: TRBJ2-2
cdr3_nt: TGTGCCAGCGGAGAGGGTGTAGGATCACCCCTCCACTTT; cdr3_aa: CASGEGVGSPLHF; v_call: TRBV16; d_call: -; clone_size: -; j_call: TRBJ1-6
cdr3_nt: TGTGCCAGCAGTGGGACTAGCGGGAGGACCGACCAAGAGACCCAGTACTTC; cdr3_aa: CASSGTSGRTDQETQYF; v_call: TRBV7-8; d_call: TRBD2; clone_size: -; j_call: TRBJ2-5
cdr3_nt: TGTGCCAGCAGCTTTCGGACAGCGAACACCGGGGAGCTGTTTTTT; cdr3_aa: CASSFRTANTGELFF; v_call: TRBV7-3; d_call: -; clone_size: -; j_call: TRBJ2-2
cdr3_nt: TGTGCCAGCAGCTTGTCAGGGTCTTCCTACGAGCAGTACTTC; cdr3_aa: CASSLSGSSYEQYF; v_call: TRBV5-4; d_call: -; clone_size: -; j_call: TRBJ2-7
cdr3_nt: TGTGCCTGGAGTGGGCCCGACTTT; cdr3_aa: CAWSGPDF; v_call: TRBV30; d_call: -; clone_size: -; j_call: TRBJ1-1
cdr3_nt: TGTGCCAGCAGTTTTAGCGGAGCGGGCAACTACGAGCAGTACTTC; cdr3_aa: CASSFSGAGNYEQYF; v_call: TRBV28; d_call: -; clone_size: once; j_call: TRBJ2-7
cdr3_nt: TGTGCCAGCAGCGCCGGGACTAGCGGGGCCACAGATACGCAGTATTTT; cdr3_aa: CASSAGTSGATDTQYF; v_call: TRBV9; d_call: TRBD2; clone_size: -; j_call: TRBJ2-3
cdr3_nt: TGTGCCAGCAGCTTACAAAAATGGACAGGGTACACTGAAGCTTTCTTT; cdr3_aa: CASSLQKWTGYTEAFF; v_call: TRBV7-9; d_call: TRBD1; clone_size: -; j_call: TRBJ1-1
cdr3_nt: TGTGCCAGTGGTCGCGACAACTCCTACGAGCAGTACTTC; cdr3_aa: CASGRDNSYEQYF; v_call: TRBV19; d_call: -; clone_size: once; j_call: TRBJ2-7
cdr3_nt: TGTGCCAGTAGTATAAGTAGCGGGGGGGACTACGAGCAGTACTTC; cdr3_aa: CASSISSGGDYEQYF; v_call: TRBV19; d_call: TRBD2; clone_size: -; j_call: TRBJ2-7
cdr3_nt: TGTGCCAGCAGCCGGTACAGGGGGCGAGCTGATAATGAGCAGTTCTTC; cdr3_aa: CASSRYRGRADNEQFF; v_call: TRBV27; d_call: TRBD1; clone_size: -; j_call: TRBJ2-1
cdr3_nt: TGTGCCAGCAGCCGGAGAAGATATGACAGGGACAGCAATCAGCCCCAGCATTTT; cdr3_aa: CASSRRRYDRDSNQPQHF; v_call: TRBV5-6; d_call: TRBD1; clone_size: -; j_call: TRBJ1-5
cdr3_nt: TGTGCCAGCAGAGAGGAGGCAGGTAACACCGGGGAGCTGTTTTTT; cdr3_aa: CASREEAGNTGELFF; v_call: TRBV5-6; d_call: -; clone_size: -; j_call: TRBJ2-2
cdr3_nt: TGTGCCAGCAGTTACTCTGCCGGGACAGTGAACACTGAAGCTTTCTTT; cdr3_aa: CASSYSAGTVNTEAFF; v_call: TRBV6-5; d_call: TRBD1; clone_size: -; j_call: TRBJ1-1
cdr3_nt: TGTGCCAGTAGTATAACAGGGCCCCTTGGAGCTTTCTTT; cdr3_aa: CASSITGPLGAFF; v_call: TRBV19; d_call: -; clone_size: once; j_call: TRBJ1-1
cdr3_nt: TGTGCCAGTAGTACCGGACAGGGGGATGGCTACACCTTC; cdr3_aa: CASSTGQGDGYTF; v_call: TRBV19; d_call: TRBD1; clone_size: -; j_call: TRBJ1-2
cdr3_nt: TGTGCCAGTAGTATACGAGAGATTCCAGAGACCCAGTACTTC; cdr3_aa: CASSIREIPETQYF; v_call: TRBV19; d_call: -; clone_size: once; j_call: TRBJ2-5
cdr3_nt: TGTGCCAGCAGTGAAGCGCTACCCAATCAGCCCCAGCATTTT; cdr3_aa: CASSEALPNQPQHF; v_call: TRBV6-1; d_call: -; clone_size: -; j_call: TRBJ1-5
cdr3_nt: TGTGCCAGCATCCTTACAGGGGTGAACTATGGCTACACCTTC; cdr3_aa: CASILTGVNYGYTF; v_call: TRBV5-8; d_call: TRBD1; clone_size: -; j_call: TRBJ1-2
cdr3_nt: TGTGCCAGCAGCCAAGAGGAGGGGGCCTCTCACTATGGCTACACCTTC; cdr3_aa: CASSQEEGASHYGYTF; v_call: TRBV14; d_call: TRBD1; clone_size: -; j_call: TRBJ1-2
cdr3_nt: TGCGCCAGCAGCTTGGCGCCGCTGGCGGGGGACTTCTACGAGCAGTACTTC; cdr3_aa: CASSLAPLAGDFYEQYF; v_call: TRBV5-1; d_call: TRBD2; clone_size: -; j_call: TRBJ2-7
cdr3_nt: TGTGCCAGCAGACCTCTGGGACTAGCGGGAGGGCCGGAGCTGTTTTTT; cdr3_aa: CASRPLGLAGGPELFF; v_call: TRBV2; d_call: TRBD2; clone_size: -; j_call: TRBJ2-2
cdr3_nt: TGTGCCAGCAGTTTAAAAGGACTAGCGGGGTACGAGCAGTACTTC; cdr3_aa: CASSLKGLAGYEQYF; v_call: TRBV27; d_call: TRBD2; clone_size: -; j_call: TRBJ2-7
cdr3_nt: TGTGCCAGCAGATTGGGACAGTCACTCTATGGCTACACCTTC; cdr3_aa: CASRLGQSLYGYTF; v_call: TRBV6-6; d_call: TRBD1; clone_size: -; j_call: TRBJ1-2
cdr3_nt: TGTGCCTGGAAGGCGGAGCGGTACGCCGGGGAGCTGTTTTTT; cdr3_aa: CAWKAERYAGELFF; v_call: TRBV30; d_call: -; clone_size: -; j_call: TRBJ2-2
cdr3_nt: TGCGCCAGCAGCTTGGGGGTCGGGAGCTACGAGCAGTACTTC; cdr3_aa: CASSLGVGSYEQYF; v_call: TRBV5-1; d_call: -; clone_size: -; j_call: TRBJ2-7
cdr3_nt: TGCAGCGTTGGTAGACAGGGGAACACTGAAGCTTTCTTT; cdr3_aa: CSVGRQGNTEAFF; v_call: TRBV29-1; d_call: TRBD1; clone_size: once; j_call: TRBJ1-1
cdr3_nt: TGTGCCAGCAGCCCCCGACAGATACACATGAACACTGAAGCTTTCTTT; cdr3_aa: CASSPRQIHMNTEAFF; v_call: TRBV11-1; d_call: -; clone_size: -; j_call: TRBJ1-1
cdr3_nt: TGTGCCAGCAGCGCGTCACTAGCGGGATCCTACAATGAGCAGTTCTTC; cdr3_aa: CASSASLAGSYNEQFF; v_call: TRBV5-4; d_call: TRBD2; clone_size: -; j_call: TRBJ2-1
cdr3_nt: TGCAGCGTTGAAGATCGGGAGGACAGGGCAGGTCATCAGCCCCAGCATTTT; cdr3_aa: CSVEDREDRAGHQPQHF; v_call: TRBV29-1; d_call: TRBD1; clone_size: -; j_call: TRBJ1-5
cdr3_nt: TGCAGTGCGCATTTGGACTGGGGCTACACCTTC; cdr3_aa: CSAHLDWGYTF; v_call: TRBV20-1; d_call: -; clone_size: -; j_call: TRBJ1-2
cdr3_nt: TGTGCCAGCAGCCCTGACATTCCCAGCTACGAGCAGTACTTC; cdr3_aa: CASSPDIPSYEQYF; v_call: TRBV11-2; d_call: -; clone_size: -; j_call: TRBJ2-7
cdr3_nt: TGTGCCAGCAGCTTGGGACAGGGGAGGTACGAGCAGTACTTC; cdr3_aa: CASSLGQGRYEQYF; v_call: TRBV5-6; d_call: TRBD1; clone_size: -; j_call: TRBJ2-7
cdr3_nt: TGTGCCAGCAGCCAAGAAGAACAGGGAAACAATCAGCCCCAGCATTTT; cdr3_aa: CASSQEEQGNNQPQHF; v_call: TRBV4-2; d_call: -; clone_size: -; j_call: TRBJ1-5
cdr3_nt: TGCGCCAGCAGCCAAGGGGCCCTCAAACTCGGCGATACGCAGTATTTT; cdr3_aa: CASSQGALKLGDTQYF; v_call: TRBV4-1; d_call: -; clone_size: -; j_call: TRBJ2-3
cdr3_nt: TGCAGCGTTGAAGCCCAACAGGGAGTAGCTTTCTTT; cdr3_aa: CSVEAQQGVAFF; v_call: TRBV29-1; d_call: -; clone_size: -; j_call: TRBJ1-1
cdr3_nt: TGTGCCAGCAGCTTAGGGGACAGGGTATCCCCCACTAACTATGGCTACACCTTC; cdr3_aa: CASSLGDRVSPTNYGYTF; v_call: TRBV7-9; d_call: TRBD1; clone_size: -; j_call: TRBJ1-2
cdr3_nt: TGTGCCAGCAGTGACGGGCAGGGTGCGAGAAGAGCTTTCTTT; cdr3_aa: CASSDGQGARRAFF; v_call: TRBV6-1; d_call: -; clone_size: -; j_call: TRBJ1-1
cdr3_nt: TGTGCCAGCAGCGAAGGAATGACAGGGGGGAGGGAGCAGTACTTC; cdr3_aa: CASSEGMTGGREQYF; v_call: TRBV4-2; d_call: TRBD1; clone_size: -; j_call: TRBJ2-7